The TCR beta chain described here comes from a study of PD-1 blockade in classical Hodgkin lymphoma. Relapse was seen in all patients after autologous stem cell transplantation, and brentuximab vedotin exposure was variable. When best responses were assessed, they were complete response, partial response or progressive disease. Points from the study as a whole: Exclusion removed patients who began nivolumab under 1 year after ASCT. A significant rise in TCR diversity was seen by C4D1 for CD4+ cells but not for CD8+ cells. Reports described newly diagnosed patients as having lower baseline TCR diversity than healthy donors.

Note on this clone: Its antigen is still unknown.

TCRdb's copy holds only in-frame clones and misses some; the assay was immunoSEQ multiplex PCR. The sample shows tens of thousands of clones, around 87% of them seen only once. This CDR3 region has 13 residues. Germline CDR1 MNHNS, CDR2 SASEGT. J was trimmed by 5 bases and V by 3 bases; bases with no gene match: 2. This sequence was found in a human donor with classical Hodgkin lymphoma. The V gene is TRBV6-1, the J gene TRBJ1-2, with 8 bases aligning to TRBD1. The source material was peripheral blood mononuclear cells (PBMCs), sampled at baseline. The CDR3 coding sequence is TGTGCCAGCAGTGAGACAGGGGAGTATGGCTACACCTTC. Its protein is CASSETGEYGYTF.